This T cell receptor (beta chain) was recorded in a study of blood T cell repertoires in COVID-19. The wider study: T cells, B-cell-depleted T cells, or PBMCs provided the cDNA or gDNA that served as material.

V dropped 5 bases and J dropped 6; count of bases not matched to a gene: 5. CDR3 size: 14 residues. Germline V lookup: CDR1 LGHNT, CDR2 FRNRAP. Source study methods: Cell counts per sample came from amplifying reference gene primers. Only in-frame clones appear in the TCRdb table, and some are missing; sequencing was by immunoSEQ multiplex PCR. V, J and clone size were drawn from that table, and D and trimming were deduced from the DNA. The table includes roughly 200,000 clones, about 83% detected once. The sequence derives from a man aged 55 to 70 who had recovered from COVID-19. The sample taken for sequencing was peripheral blood. This chain joins TRBV12-5 and TRBJ1-5, with 9 bases that match TRBD1. CDR3 loop: CASGTGTGLQPQHF. For the CDR3, the DNA is TGTGCTAGTGGTACCGGGACAGGGCTTCAGCCCCAGCATTTT.